This entry features one TCR beta chain sequence. The antigen is undetermined. The CDR3 runs 15 residues. The protocol was immunoSEQ multiplex PCR, while the TCRdb copy is restricted to in-frame clones and leaves out a portion. The sample includes some 1,400,000 clones, around 97% of them seen just once. This record comes from a study of shared clonotypes between healthy human individuals. Study-level information: Donor ages ranged 18 to 49 years: a couple of women, three men.

Study-wide points: The naive CD4 repertoires of several donors were compared, and roughly 5% of clonotypes were shared.

The sequenced material came from naive CD4+ T cells sorted from blood. Regarding subset: CD45RA+ positively selected. The sequence was collected from a young man in good health. The chain employs TRBV21-1 and TRBJ2-3; the table's D gene call, TRBD2, was not cross checked with the DNA. TRBV21-1 is a documented pseudogene. The CDR3 DNA is TGTGCCAGCAGCAAACTAGCGGAATCCACAGATACGCAGTATTTT. Translated, it gives CASSKLAESTDTQYF.